The subject of this entry is one T cell receptor (beta chain). Production of TCR cDNA was by 5'RACE template switching, which also added a universal primer site and UMIs. TCRdb passed the 5' RACE reads through MiXCR, listing each CDR3 protein once. Among 200,000 to 300,000 distinct CDR3 sequences listed, under 15% were seen once. Trimming cost V 6 bases and J 5 bases, with 14 bases left between them. The V gene's germline CDR1 is KGHDR and CDR2 SFDVKD. This CDR3 comprises 14 residues. This specimen comes from a study of T cells after yellow fever vaccination. The sequencing here drew on CD4+ T cells sorted from PBMCs, taken 45 days after the yellow fever booster vaccination. The clonotype comes from a man aged 30 to 39 who received the YFV17D yellow fever vaccine. This rearrangement joins TRBV24-1 to TRBJ2-3; D may be TRBD2 (6 bases). CDR3 in amino acids: CATSSSPGEDTQYF. The CDR3 DNA reads as TGTGCCACCAGTTCCTCACCGGGAGAAGATACGCAGTATTTT.